This T cell receptor (beta chain) was captured in a study of T cells in Graves' hyperthyroidism and ophthalmopathy. The germline V and J ends were trimmed by 6 bases and 10 bases, with 19 bases remaining between them. The CDR3 extends over 14 amino acids. Germline loops: CDR1 MNHNS, CDR2 SASEGT. Out of roughly 9.1 ml of fresh peripheral blood came the PBMCs. Findings and caveats of the study: In the blood, most expanded thyroid clonotypes above 0.001 appeared as well. Ophthalmopathy, which appeared later, was predicted by the model a median about 5.9 months before onset. By a 13 V-J model, ophthalmopathy was set apart from stable hyperthyroidism.

Researchers took RNA transcripts and amplified the TCR beta CDR3 regions from them. TCR CDR3 regions were first amplified by RT-PCR with HTBI primers. Each CDR3 protein is one row after TCRdb ran MiXCR on the multiplex PCR reads. The table lists around 300,000 distinct CDR3 sequences, 12% to 15% of them singletons. This clonotype was seen ten or more times. What it binds is unknown. The receptor comes from a woman aged 35 to 49 with Graves' hyperthyroidism. Sample: blood. The chain employs TRBV6-1 and TRBJ2-1; possible D gene TRBD2, 6 bases. In DNA, the CDR3 is TGTGCCAGCAGCCCGGGGGACTCTAGCGACGAGCAGTTCTTC. This gives the protein CASSPGDSSDEQFF.